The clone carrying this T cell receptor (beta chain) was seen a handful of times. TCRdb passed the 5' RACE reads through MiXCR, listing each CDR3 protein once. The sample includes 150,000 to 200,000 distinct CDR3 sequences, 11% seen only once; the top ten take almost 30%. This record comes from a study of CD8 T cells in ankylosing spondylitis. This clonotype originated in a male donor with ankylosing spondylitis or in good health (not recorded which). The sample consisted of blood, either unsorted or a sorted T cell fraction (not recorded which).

CDR3 DNA: TGTGCCAGCAGAGTGGAAGGGGACAACAATGAGCAGTTCTTC. It encodes CASRVEGDNNEQFF. The chain uses TRBV27 and TRBJ2-1; possibly TRBD1 for D (6 bases). The CDR3 is 14 amino acids. Per the germline V gene, CDR1 is MNHEY and CDR2 is SMNVEV (reference sequence). The V and J ends lost 6 bases and 5 bases respectively, with 14 bases between them.